Listed here are 27 T cell receptor beta chains from one sample, sequenced in a study of post-analysis software for immune sequencing data. General study points: TRBV5-6, TRBV5-1 and TRBV20-1 were among about 5 TRBV segments more frequent in patients than controls.

Antigen specificity for these receptors is unknown. The TCR beta cDNA libraries carried unique molecular identifiers. TCRdb called the PCR reads again in MiXCR, with one record for every CDR3 protein. The data hold fewer than 850,000 distinct CDR3 sequences, with around 45% observed a single time. The material sequenced was blood. Source of these receptors: a girl aged 5 to 17 with multiple sclerosis.

This clonotype was detected only a few times. The CDR3 bases are TGTGCCAGCAGAAGGGGGCAGTACTCTGGGGCCAACGTCCTGACTTTC. Translated: CASRRGQYSGANVLTF. The chain links TRBV6-5 to TRBJ2-6, with TRBD1 identical over 7 bases. V lost 6 bases to trimming and J lost 0 bases; unmatched junction nucleotides: 5. Germline CDR1 and CDR2: MNHEY and SVGAGI. There are 16 residues in the CDR3.

This chain uses TRBV15 with TRBJ2-3; no reliable D call. V lost 0 bases, J lost 4 bases, and 17 bases lay in between. This CDR3 is built from 17 residues. Per the germline V gene, CDR1 is LNHNV and CDR2 is YYDKDF (reference sequence). CDR3 coding DNA: TGTGCCACCAGCAGAGATAGGAATTCGCCCCGTCCAGATACGCAGTATTTT. This sequence encodes CATSRDRNSPRPDTQYF.

This clonotype has more than one count but fewer than ten. CDR3 nucleotides: TGTGCCAGCAGTCCGGGACAGACTAATTCACCCCTCCACTTT. Amino acid sequence: CASSPGQTNSPLHF. The chain has TRBV9 and TRBJ1-6; 7 bases align to TRBD1. The ends lost 5 bases at V and 6 bases at J; junction bases unmatched: 5. Germline assignment: CDR1 SGDLS and CDR2 YYNGEE. This CDR3 contains 14 residues.

V gene TRBV20-1 combines with J gene TRBJ1-2, with unresolved D. The CDR3 runs to 14 residues. V lost 3 bases and J 7 bases, leaving 18 bases between the germline ends. Germline V gene lookup returns CDR1 DFQATT and CDR2 SNEGSKA (reference sequence). CDR3: CSASKISRESGYTF. CDR3 bases: TGCAGTGCTAGCAAGATAAGTCGAGAGTCTGGCTACACCTTC.

This clonotype has just a few counts. The V call is TRBV6-2 or TRBV6-3, the J call TRBJ2-4, with 9 bases lining up with TRBD1. The end of the DNA fits TRBJ2-7 better, so the J call may be wrong. Germline values: CDR1 MNHEY, CDR2 SVGEGT. This CDR3 is built from 15 residues. CDR3 residues: CASSPPNRGRNEQYF. The CDR3 region has the DNA TGTGCCAGCAGCCCCCCTAACAGGGGGCGTAACGAGCAGTACTTC.

The genes are TRBV7-2 and TRBJ1-6, with D maybe TRBD1 (5 bases). Germline V gene lookup returns CDR1 SGHTA and CDR2 FQGNSA. Trimming stripped 5 bases from V and 9 bases from J, with 20 bases between. The CDR3 sequence is 16 residues long. CDR3 in DNA: TGTGCCAGCAGCATCGCCCGTGCGGGGGACGGTTCACCCCTCCACTTT. Protein: CASSIARAGDGSPLHF.

The sample holds a few counts of this clonotype. The CDR3 region is CASSLKRQVNTEAFF. CDR3 sequence (DNA): TGTGCCAGCAGTTTAAAACGACAGGTGAACACTGAAGCTTTCTTT. This chain connects TRBV12-3 or TRBV12-4 to TRBJ1-1; maybe TRBD1 (6 bases). The CDR3 contains 15 residues. Trimming stripped 2 bases from V and 0 bases from J, with 10 bases between.

The chain links TRBV28 to TRBJ2-6; D is ambiguous. In germline, CDR1 is MDHEN, CDR2 SYDVKM. Between the trimmed V and J ends, which lost 3 bases and 0 bases, there was a span of 9 bases. This CDR3 has 16 residues. The CDR3, as DNA: TGTGCCAGCAGTTTCGGTCAGTACTCTGGGGCCAACGTCCTGACTTTC. Protein product: CASSFGQYSGANVLTF.

This chain links TRBV29-1 with TRBJ2-5; 9 bases align to TRBD1. Trimming removed 7 bases from V and 7 bases from J; junction bases left unmatched: 10. Germline V lookup: CDR1 SQVTM, CDR2 ANQGSEA. The CDR3 totals 13 residues. The CDR3 DNA follows: TGCAGCGGGATACTGGGACAGGGAACGACCCAGTACTTC. It encodes CSGILGQGTTQYF. Drawing the rest from reference TRBV29-1 and TRBJ2-5, the complete variable domain is SAVISQKPSRDICQRGTSLTIQCQVDSQVTMMFWYRQQPGQSLTLIATANQGSEATYESGFVIDKFPISRPNLTFSTLTVSNMSPEDSSIYLCSGILGQGTTQYFGPGTRLLVL.

The rearrangement uses TRBV12-3 or TRBV12-4 and TRBJ1-4; D is uncertain. The CDR3 runs 13 residues. Trimming left V 3 bases short and J 5 bases short, with 7 bases between. CDR3 sequence: CASSFGRNEKLFF. In DNA, the CDR3 is TGTGCCAGCAGTTTCGGAAGGAATGAAAAACTGTTTTTT.

The CDR3 spells CASSLSGLLFYEQYF. Written as DNA, the CDR3 is TGTGCCAGCAGTTTATCTGGACTATTATTTTACGAGCAGTACTTC. This chain connects TRBV27 to TRBJ2-7; D possibly corresponds to TRBD2 (6 bases). The germline V and J ends were trimmed by 0 bases and 4 bases, with 13 bases remaining between them. The CDR3 covers 15 residues. Germline assignment: CDR1 MNHEY and CDR2 SMNVEV (reference sequence).

This clonotype was observed a few times. In DNA form, the CDR3 reads TGCAGCGTTGTGGGCCAGCGGGATGAGCAGTTCTTC. Its protein product is CSVVGQRDEQFF. The rearrangement uses TRBV29-1 and TRBJ2-1; D possibly corresponds to TRBD2 (6 bases). Germline V gene lookup returns CDR1 SQVTM and CDR2 ANQGSEA. The CDR3 consists of 12 residues. Trimming removed 4 bases from V and 8 bases from J, with 12 bases in between.

V gene TRBV2 combines with J gene TRBJ1-2; D not certain. Trimming cost V 6 bases and J 0 bases, with 8 bases left between them. The CDR3 has 13 residues. Germline values: CDR1 SNHLY, CDR2 FYNNEI. CDR3 DNA: TGTGCCAGCAGGACGGACCCTAACTATGGCTACACCTTC. Protein product: CASRTDPNYGYTF.

V gene TRBV10-3 combines with J gene TRBJ1-2, with D perhaps matching TRBD1 (5 bases). Germline V gene data show CDR1 as ENHRY and CDR2 as SYGVKD. There are 14 residues in the CDR3. The V end was cut by 3 bases, the J end by 4 bases, with 12 bases between. The chain's CDR3 is CAISELRGGYGYTF. The CDR3 nucleotides read TGTGCCATCAGTGAACTTCGGGGCGGCTATGGCTACACCTTC.

This rearrangement joins TRBV5-1 to TRBJ2-5; D possibly corresponds to TRBD2 (6 bases). This CDR3 contains 16 residues. The V gene lost 3 bases and the J gene lost 4 bases, with 19 bases spanning the gap. The germline V gene encodes CDR1 SGHRS and CDR2 YFSETQ. CDR3 nucleotides: TGCGCCAGCAGCTCCCCCGGGACTCCCGTGGGAGAGACCCAGTACTTC. This codes for CASSSPGTPVGETQYF. The variable domain in full, with the rest retrieved from reference TRBV5-1 and TRBJ2-5, is KAGVTQTPRYLIKTRGQQVTLSCSPISGHRSVSWYQQTPGQGLQFLFEYFSETQRNKGNFPGRFSGRQFSNSRSEMNVSTLELGDSALYLCASSSPGTPVGETQYFGPGTRLLVL.

The rearrangement links TRBV5-1 to TRBJ2-1; possibly TRBD2 for D (6 bases). Germline-derived CDR1 and CDR2 are SGHRS and YFSETQ. This CDR3 has 17 residues. Trimming pared 0 bases from V and 8 bases from J, leaving 21 bases between. The CDR3 DNA reads as TGCGCCAGCAGCTTGGGAGGGACTCGTCTAGCGTCGGATGAGCAGTTCTTC. Translating it yields CASSLGGTRLASDEQFF.

V gene TRBV29-1 combines with J gene TRBJ1-2, with a weak D call TRBD1 (6 bases). Trimming left V 6 bases short and J 7 bases short, with 27 bases between. In germline, CDR1 is SQVTM, CDR2 ANQGSEA. This CDR3 region has 16 residues. CDR3 in DNA: TGCAGCGTATATGGGGACATGGACGGACAAGGAGGTGGCTACACCTTC. It codes for CSVYGDMDGQGGGYTF. Combining the CDR3 with reference TRBV29-1 and TRBJ1-2 gives the whole variable domain SAVISQKPSRDICQRGTSLTIQCQVDSQVTMMFWYRQQPGQSLTLIATANQGSEATYESGFVIDKFPISRPNLTFSTLTVSNMSPEDSSIYLCSVYGDMDGQGGGYTFGSGTRLTVV.

This chain links TRBV27 with TRBJ1-2; 8 bases are a match to TRBD1. The CDR3 consists of 13 residues. J was trimmed by 8 bases and V by 2 bases; bases with no gene match: 4. Germline V CDR1 and CDR2: MNHEY, SMNVEV (reference sequence). In DNA, the CDR3 is TGTGCCAGCAGTTTACGGACAGGGAGCGGCTACACCTTC. Its translation is CASSLRTGSGYTF.

The chain links TRBV20-1 to TRBJ1-2; D not certain. Germline CDR1 and CDR2: DFQATT and SNEGSKA (reference sequence). The CDR3 is made up of 12 amino acids. The V and J ends lost 5 bases and 4 bases respectively, with 11 bases between them. In DNA, the CDR3 is TGCAGTGCTGCCCAGGACGCCTATGGCTACACCTTC. This codes for CSAAQDAYGYTF.

The genes are TRBV3-1 and TRBJ1-2; D possibly corresponds to TRBD1 (5 bases). In germline, CDR1 is LGHDT, CDR2 YNNKEL (reference sequence). The CDR3 is 16 amino acids. V shed 0 bases and J shed 8 bases, with 19 bases lying between them. Written as DNA, the CDR3 is TGTGCCAGCAGCCAAGATCAGTCAGGGATGAGGGAAGGCTACACCTTC. The encoded protein is CASSQDQSGMREGYTF.

V gene TRBV4-2 combines with J gene TRBJ1-1; a weak D match, TRBD1 (5 bases). The germline V and J ends were trimmed by 6 bases and 3 bases, with 11 bases remaining between them. The CDR3 spans 13 residues. Germline V gives CDR1 LGHNA, CDR2 YNFKEQ. CDR3 sequence: CASRLRGYTEAFF. The CDR3 nucleotides read TGTGCCAGCAGGTTACGGGGGTACACTGAAGCTTTCTTT.

The sample holds a few counts of this clonotype. The chain carries TRBV20-1 and TRBJ2-3; D unclear. The CDR3 has 16 amino acids. In germline, CDR1 is DFQATT, CDR2 SNEGSKA (reference sequence). Trimming cost V 0 bases and J 2 bases, with 15 bases left between them. Here the CDR3 DNA reads TGCAGTGCTAGAGAGAAGCCGGGTTTCTTCACAGATACGCAGTATTTT. It translates to CSAREKPGFFTDTQYF.

The chain joins TRBV27 to TRBJ2-1; TRBD2 matches at 9 bases. Germline V CDR1 and CDR2: MNHEY, SMNVEV (reference sequence). V lost 3 bases, J lost 5 bases, and 2 bases stayed unmatched. This CDR3 contains 14 residues. The CDR3 DNA sequence: TGTGCCAGCAGTTTCGCTAGCGGGGACAATGAGCAGTTCTTC. It codes for CASSFASGDNEQFF.

This clonotype was detected a few times. This sequence joins TRBV5-5 and TRBJ2-5, with 11 nucleotides matching TRBD2. V was clipped by 3 bases and J by 5 bases; unmatched bases: 3. CDR3 length equals 14 residues. Germline V gene sequence: CDR1 SGHKS, CDR2 YYEKEE (reference sequence). For the CDR3, the DNA is TGTGCCAGCAGCTCGGGACTAGCGGCGGAGACCCAGTACTTC. This encodes CASSSGLAAETQYF.

This rearrangement joins TRBV7-2 to TRBJ2-1, with 7 bases matching TRBD2. Germline CDR1 SGHTA, CDR2 FQGNSA. CDR3 length equals 15 residues. V lost 5 bases, J lost 2 bases, and 6 bases stayed unmatched. The CDR3: CASSPGLGAYNEQFF. The DNA for the CDR3 is TGTGCCAGCAGCCCCGGACTAGGAGCCTACAATGAGCAGTTCTTC.

The V gene is TRBV7-2, the J gene TRBJ2-1, with a weak D call TRBD2 (6 bases). Germline CDR1 SGHTA, CDR2 FQGNSA. V shed 3 bases and J shed 5 bases, with 14 bases lying between them. This CDR3 is 15 amino acids long. The DNA for the CDR3 is TGTGCCAGCAGCTTGGTCCAGGGACTGCACAATGAGCAGTTCTTC. Protein sequence: CASSLVQGLHNEQFF.

The genes are TRBV7-2 and TRBJ2-1; TRBD2 is a possible D gene (6 bases). CDR3 length: 18 amino acids. The germline V and J ends were trimmed by 1 base and 5 bases, with 21 bases remaining between them. Germline V gene sequence: CDR1 SGHTA, CDR2 FQGNSA. The CDR3 DNA reads as TGTGCCAGCAGCTTAGGCCGGTCTCGGAGCGGGCCAAACAATGAGCAGTTCTTC. Amino acids: CASSLGRSRSGPNNEQFF.